Presented here are 5 T cell receptor beta chains from one specimen sequenced in a study of CD8+ T cells in alopecia areata (dated by TCRdb to the late 2010s). The time point label here, explained by the study, means: baseline before oral tofacitinib. The library relied on the immunoSEQ multiplex PCR assay. RNA was extracted from all samples and reverse transcribed into cDNA as template for TCR sequencing. The clones in this table, taken by TCRdb from immuneACCESS, are in-frame only. Not every clone is retained; where verified, under half of the shortfall comes from an unresolved V gene, and the cause of the rest is unknown. This sample comprises approximately 150,000 clones, approximately 87% of them detected only once. Of the sample, around 15% is held by the ten largest clones. The specimen was CD8+ T cells sorted from blood, collected at week 0. These receptor sequences come from a human donor with alopecia areata.

The chain employs TRBV2 and TRBJ2-1; D is perhaps TRBD1 (5 bases). The CDR3 consists of 11 residues. Per germline, CDR1 SNHLY and CDR2 FYNNEI. The V gene lost 6 bases and the J gene lost 7 bases, with 7 bases spanning the gap. The CDR3 is CASRDRNEQFF. CDR3 in DNA: TGTGCCAGCAGAGACAGAAATGAGCAGTTCTTC.

The chain has TRBV7-9 and TRBJ2-5; 7 positions agree with TRBD1. The CDR3 runs 14 residues. Germline V gene lookup returns CDR1 SEHNR and CDR2 FQNEAQ (reference sequence). The V segment lost 4 bases and the J segment 1 base; nucleotides outside the gene matches: 3. The CDR3, as DNA: TGTGCCAGCAGCTGGGACAGTGCCCAAGAGACCCAGTACTTC. It translates to CASSWDSAQETQYF.

The CDR3 DNA reads TGTGCCTGGAAAACACAGGACAGGGGAGGTCAGCCCCAGCATTTT. Translated, it gives CAWKTQDRGGQPQHF. V gene TRBV30 combines with J gene TRBJ1-5, with TRBD1 identical over 9 bases. CDR3 length: 15 residues. Germline CDR1 GTSNPN, CDR2 SVGIG (reference sequence). J lost 6 bases, V lost 4 bases, and 10 bases had no gene match. The full variable domain, in which reference TRBV30 and TRBJ1-5 provide the parts outside the CDR3, is SQTIHQWPATLVQPVGSPLSLECTVEGTSNPNLYWYRQAAGRGLQLLFYSVGIGQISSEVPQNLSASRPQDRQFILSSKKLLLSDSGFYLCAWKTQDRGGQPQHFGDGTRLSIL.

The chain uses TRBV9 and TRBJ2-3, with 10 bases that match TRBD2. J gave up 1 base and V 3 bases, and 5 bases lay outside the gene matches. The germline gives CDR1 SGDLS, CDR2 YYNGEE. CDR3 length: 16 amino acids. CDR3: CASSEERGGGTDTQYF. The CDR3 nucleotides read TGTGCCAGCAGCGAAGAGCGGGGGGGTGGCACAGATACGCAGTATTTT.

The V gene is TRBV10-3, the J gene TRBJ2-3, with 8 nucleotides matching TRBD2. The germline V gene encodes CDR1 ENHRY and CDR2 SYGVKD. V lost 10 bases to trimming and J lost 1 base; unmatched junction nucleotides: 10. This CDR3 has 15 amino acids. The CDR3 bases are TGTGCCAGCAGAAACGGACTAGCCGGCACAGATACGCAGTATTTT. This encodes CASRNGLAGTDTQYF.